These 15 T cell receptor beta chains originate from one sample sequenced in a study of beta chain features in type 1 diabetes. Whole-study findings and limits: Within each of all four CD4+ subsets, Type 1 diabetes patients had TCRB CDR3s that were moderately but significantly shorter.

Antigen specificity for these receptors is unknown. As every portion of the isolated RNA was reverse transcribed, the sequencing read expressed TCRB transcripts. Sequenced by immunoSEQ multiplex PCR; TCRdb stores in-frame clones only, minus some. The table includes around 360,000 clones, about 12% detected once. Specimen: naive CD4+ T cells from blood. Receptor source: a woman under 30 with type 1 diabetes.

A few counts support this clone. J is TRBJ1-2 and V is TRBV4-1, with D uncertain. Trimming left V 1 base short and J 3 bases short, with 3 bases between. Germline lookup yields CDR1 MGHRA and CDR2 YSYEKL. This CDR3 is built from 12 residues. CDR3 DNA: TGCGCCAGCAGCCAAGGGCACTATGGCTACACCTTC. As protein: CASSQGHYGYTF.

This clone was detected only a few times. V usage is TRBV10-3 and J usage is TRBJ1-2; D is perhaps TRBD1 (5 bases). The germline V gene has CDR1 ENHRY and CDR2 SYGVKD. V gave up 4 bases and J gave up 7 bases, with 13 bases separating them. The CDR3 contains 13 residues. CDR3: CAISVSGAPGYTF. In DNA, the CDR3 is TGTGCCATCAGTGTTAGTGGGGCGCCTGGCTACACCTTC.

The V gene is TRBV13, the J gene TRBJ2-1; TRBD1 is a possible D gene (6 bases). The length of the CDR3 is 14 residues. CDR1 and CDR2 (germline): PRHDT, FYEKMQ (reference sequence). Deletions cut 5 bases from V and 11 bases from J, with 19 bases between. CDR3 region: CASSGPRDIDKQFF. Here the CDR3 DNA reads TGTGCCAGCAGCGGTCCACGGGACATAGATAAGCAGTTCTTC.

This clone has only a few counts. The chain carries TRBV2 and TRBJ2-5, with TRBD2 identical over 7 bases. The junction had 0 bases not matched to a gene; V was cut back by 2 bases and J by 3 bases. This CDR3 comprises 13 residues. Germline-derived CDR1 and CDR2 are SNHLY and FYNNEI. CDR3 nucleotide sequence: TGTGCCAGCAGTGAACTAGCGGAAGAGACCCAGTACTTC. Amino acid sequence: CASSELAEETQYF.

The rearrangement links TRBV30 to TRBJ2-1; 15 bases map to TRBD2. The CDR3 totals 15 residues. Germline values: CDR1 GTSNPN, CDR2 SVGIG (reference sequence). V shed 4 bases and J 9 bases; nucleotides not matched to a gene: 7. The CDR3 reads CAWTQPGLAGGEQFF. The DNA for the CDR3 is TGTGCCTGGACTCAACCGGGACTAGCGGGAGGTGAGCAGTTCTTC.

This sequence joins TRBV2 and TRBJ1-5, with D possibly TRBD1 on 6 matching bases. Deletions cut 6 bases from V and 0 bases from J, with 9 bases between. The CDR3 covers 14 residues. From germline, CDR1 is SNHLY and CDR2 FYNNEI. CDR3 region: CASSQQGSNQPQHF. DNA for the CDR3: TGTGCCAGCAGCCAACAGGGTAGCAATCAGCCCCAGCATTTT.

The rearrangement joins TRBV6-5 to TRBJ2-1; D is possibly TRBD2 (5 bases). The CDR3 extends over 14 amino acids. V lost 6 bases, J lost 2 bases, and 11 bases lay in between. The germline CDR1 and CDR2 sequences are MNHEY and SVGAGI. This chain's CDR3 is CASSPSGAYNEQFF. In DNA, the CDR3 is TGTGCCAGCAGCCCCTCCGGGGCCTACAATGAGCAGTTCTTC.

This clone was seen more than once but under ten times. The chain couples TRBV7-2 to TRBJ2-5; D is unclear. The V gene lost 1 base and the J gene lost 3 bases, with 9 bases spanning the gap. Germline values: CDR1 SGHTA, CDR2 FQGNSA. This CDR3 has 14 residues. The CDR3 sequence: CASSLGVREETQYF. The DNA for the CDR3 is TGTGCCAGCAGCTTAGGTGTCCGGGAAGAGACCCAGTACTTC.

The chain links TRBV5-1 to TRBJ1-2; D ambiguous. Germline loops: CDR1 SGHRS, CDR2 YFSETQ. The CDR3 runs to 13 residues. The V and J ends lost 3 bases and 6 bases respectively, with 12 bases between them. The CDR3 nucleotides are TGCGCCAGCAGCTCCCGGCAGCGGGATGGCTACACCTTC. Residues: CASSSRQRDGYTF.

The rearrangement links TRBV21-1 to TRBJ1-2; TRBD1, the table's D call, was not compared with the DNA. TRBV21-1 is a recognized pseudogene. The CDR3 runs to 13 residues. CDR3 DNA sequence: TGTGCCATCCTGACAGGGGACACGAGGGGCTACACCTTC. Amino acids: CAILTGDTRGYTF.

This clone was picked up a small number of times. This chain connects TRBV9 to TRBJ1-2; D is unclear. V lost 0 bases, J lost 3 bases, and 9 bases lay in between. The CDR3 has 14 residues. Looked up from germline, CDR1 is SGDLS and CDR2 is YYNGEE. CDR3 protein: CASSVDGRDYGYTF. CDR3 bases: TGTGCCAGCAGCGTAGATGGGCGGGACTATGGCTACACCTTC. Filled out from reference TRBV9 and TRBJ1-2, the complete variable domain reads DSGVTQTPKHLITATGQRVTLRCSPRSGDLSVYWYQQSLDQGLQFLIQYYNGEERAKGNILERFSAQQFPDLHSELNLSSLELGDSALYFCASSVDGRDYGYTFGSGTRLTVV.

The chain uses TRBV2 and TRBJ2-7, with TRBD2 as a possible D gene (6 bases). Trimming took 6 bases from V and 0 from J, leaving 18 bases between them. CDR1 is SNHLY, CDR2 FYNNEI, per germline. There are 16 residues in the CDR3. The CDR3 reads CASRLSGSSGSYEQYF. The CDR3 coding sequence is TGTGCCAGCAGACTATCCGGGAGCTCAGGCTCCTACGAGCAGTACTTC.

The rearrangement uses TRBV5-1 and TRBJ2-7; possible D gene TRBD1, 6 bases. Germline assignment: CDR1 SGHRS and CDR2 YFSETQ. CDR3 length: 13 residues. Deletions cut 0 bases from V and 4 bases from J, with 8 bases between. CDR3 residues: CASSLGDMYEQYF. CDR3 bases: TGCGCCAGCAGCTTGGGGGACATGTACGAGCAGTACTTC.

The V and J genes are TRBV4-1 and TRBJ2-1, with D possibly matching TRBD2 (5 bases). The CDR3 is 16 residues long. V lost 1 base to trimming and J lost 2 bases, with 12 bases between them. The V gene's germline CDR1 is MGHRA and CDR2 YSYEKL. The CDR3 sequence: CASSQAVGETYNEQFF. Written as DNA, the CDR3 is TGCGCCAGCAGCCAAGCTGTCGGGGAGACCTACAATGAGCAGTTCTTC.

The chain has TRBV2 and TRBJ2-1; tentatively, D is TRBD1 (6 bases). The CDR3 is 15 amino acids. V dropped 6 bases and J dropped 2 bases, with 14 bases sitting between them. The germline CDR1 and CDR2 sequences are SNHLY and FYNNEI. CDR3 amino acids: CASRGRDTAYNEQFF. The CDR3 nucleotides are TGTGCCAGCAGGGGCCGGGACACGGCCTACAATGAGCAGTTCTTC.